In its sample, the clone carrying this T cell receptor (beta chain) was seen a few times. No antigen is known for it. The data originate from a study of cytomegalovirus exposure and HLA in healthy donors. Whole-study results and caveats: Some TCR beta chains (over 150 of them) were listed as cytomegalovirus-associated.

After removal of 0 bases from V and 4 bases from J, the junction contained 3 bases not matched to a gene. This CDR3 spans 15 amino acids. CDR1 SGDLS and CDR2 YYNGEE come from the germline V gene. With 60 Vbeta and 13 Jbeta primers, the PCR was carried out. TCRdb's table, derived via immunoSEQ multiplex PCR, lists solely in-frame clones and lacks some. The sample includes some 170,000 clones, 72% of them seen just once. The sequenced sample consisted of PBMCs. This sequence was found in a human donor in good health. The chain employs TRBV9 and TRBJ2-1; 8 positions match TRBD2. CDR3 in DNA: TGTGCCAGCAGCGTAGCCAGCGGGGGATACAATGAGCAGTTCTTC. Protein product: CASSVASGGYNEQFF. Supplemented by reference TRBV9 and TRBJ2-1, the full variable domain reads DSGVTQTPKHLITATGQRVTLRCSPRSGDLSVYWYQQSLDQGLQFLIQYYNGEERAKGNILERFSAQQFPDLHSELNLSSLELGDSALYFCASSVASGGYNEQFFGPGTRLTVL.